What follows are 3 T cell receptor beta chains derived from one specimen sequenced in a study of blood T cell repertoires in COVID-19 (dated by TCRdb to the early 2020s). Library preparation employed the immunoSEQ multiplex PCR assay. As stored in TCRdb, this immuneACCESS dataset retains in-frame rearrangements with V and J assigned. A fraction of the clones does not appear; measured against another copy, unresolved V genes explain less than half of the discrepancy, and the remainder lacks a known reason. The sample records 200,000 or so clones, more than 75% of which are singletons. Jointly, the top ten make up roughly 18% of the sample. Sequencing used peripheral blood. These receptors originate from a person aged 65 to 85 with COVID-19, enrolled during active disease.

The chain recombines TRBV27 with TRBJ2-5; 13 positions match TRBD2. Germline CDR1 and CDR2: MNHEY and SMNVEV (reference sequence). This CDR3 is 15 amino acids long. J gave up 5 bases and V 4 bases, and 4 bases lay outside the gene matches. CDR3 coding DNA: TGTGCCAGCAGTTACACGACTAGCGGGAGGGAGACCCAGTACTTC. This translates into CASSYTTSGRETQYF.

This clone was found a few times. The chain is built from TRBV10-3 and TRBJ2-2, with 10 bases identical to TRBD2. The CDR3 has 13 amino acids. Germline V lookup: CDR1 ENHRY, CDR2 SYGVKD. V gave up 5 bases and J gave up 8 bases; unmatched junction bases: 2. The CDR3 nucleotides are TGTGCCATCAGTCTAGCGGGAGAGGGGGAGCTGTTTTTT. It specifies CAISLAGEGELFF.

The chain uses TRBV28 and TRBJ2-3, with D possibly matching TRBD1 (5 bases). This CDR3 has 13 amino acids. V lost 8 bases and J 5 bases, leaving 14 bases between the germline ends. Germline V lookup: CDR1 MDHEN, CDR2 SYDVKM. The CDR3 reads CASDDQGGDTQYF. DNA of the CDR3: TGTGCCAGCGATGACCAGGGTGGAGATACGCAGTATTTT.